This is a list of T cell receptor beta chains from one sample in a study of low-dose radiotherapy and immunotherapy resistance in tumors. MiXCR, applied by TCRdb to the reads, yields one record per CDR3 protein. The sample carries about 60,000 distinct CDR3 sequences, approximately 26% recorded once. Material: PBMCs, obtained before treatment. The receptors were gathered from a male donor with prostate cancer. The CDR3 runs from the conserved cysteine through the conserved F or W. A D gene is named only where the DNA matches it firmly. Clone sizes are given selectively: once, few, many, or a class where the clone is expanded.

clone_size	v_call	d_call	j_call	cdr3_aa	cdr3_nt
many	TRBV20-1	-	TRBJ2-3	CSARGNPGASTDTQYF	TGCAGTGCTAGAGGAAACCCGGGTGCTAGCACAGATACGCAGTATTTT
many	TRBV25-1	-	TRBJ2-7	CASSEKPYEQYF	TGTGCCAGCAGTGAAAAACCCTACGAGCAGTACTTC
-	TRBV27	TRBD1	TRBJ2-1	CASSPLGTGYNEQFF	TGTGCCAGCAGTCCGCTTGGGACAGGGTACAATGAGCAGTTCTTC
many	TRBV5-1	-	TRBJ2-7	CASCTAPAYEQYF	TGCGCCAGCTGTACGGCACCCGCGTACGAGCAGTACTTC
many	TRBV5-4	-	TRBJ2-7	CASSSSDSFPYEQYF	TGTGCCAGCAGCTCATCGGACAGCTTCCCCTACGAGCAGTACTTC
many	TRBV5-4	-	TRBJ2-1	CASRPRGSSYNEQFF	TGTGCCAGCAGACCGAGGGGATCCTCCTACAATGAGCAGTTCTTC
once	TRBV27	TRBD2	TRBJ2-1	CASRGLAAGFQFF	TGTGCCAGCAGAGGACTAGCGGCCGGATTTCAGTTCTTC
once	TRBV6-5	-	TRBJ2-3	CASLLARPGTDTQYF	TGTGCCAGCCTCCTTGCACGGCCTGGCACAGATACGCAGTATTTT
many	TRBV28	-	TRBJ2-3	CASSTPSQGPSTDTQYF	TGTGCCAGCAGCACACCCTCACAGGGACCTAGCACAGATACGCAGTATTTT
many	TRBV5-5	-	TRBJ1-5	CASSLFGGDQPQHF	TGTGCCAGCAGCTTGTTCGGGGGGGATCAGCCCCAGCATTTT
-	TRBV3-1	-	TRBJ1-1	CASSQRGGGGTEAFF	TGTGCCAGCAGCCAACGGGGTGGGGGCGGCACTGAAGCTTTCTTT
many	TRBV5-4	-	TRBJ2-2	CASSLYNRELFF	TGTGCCAGCAGCTTGTACAACCGGGAGCTGTTTTTT
few	TRBV5-1	-	TRBJ2-7	CASSLTPQGYEQYF	TGCGCCAGCAGCTTGACACCGCAGGGCTACGAGCAGTACTTC
many	TRBV28	-	TRBJ2-2	CASSAGELFF	TGTGCCAGCAGTGCCGGGGAGCTGTTTTTT
many	TRBV20-1	-	TRBJ2-7	CTAGRSSYEQYF	TGCACTGCAGGGAGGAGCTCCTACGAGCAGTACTTC
many	TRBV6-2/TRBV6-3	-	TRBJ1-1	CASSVWGGTEAFF	TGTGCCAGCAGTGTGTGGGGGGGAACTGAAGCTTTCTTT
many	TRBV7-9	TRBD1	TRBJ2-1	CASSARQGALNEQFF	TGTGCCAGCAGCGCCCGACAGGGGGCTTTGAATGAGCAGTTCTTC
many	TRBV9	-	TRBJ2-4	CASSVTGSKNIQYF	TGTGCCAGCAGCGTAACCGGTAGCAAAAACATTCAGTACTTC
many	TRBV7-2	-	TRBJ1-1	CASSQRAWGGTEAFF	TGTGCCAGCAGCCAAAGGGCTTGGGGAGGCACTGAAGCTTTCTTT
many	TRBV7-9	-	TRBJ2-7	CASSFGESEQYF	TGTGCCAGCAGCTTTGGTGAATCCGAGCAGTACTTC
-	TRBV11-2	-	TRBJ2-7	CASCRAGSYEQYF	TGTGCCAGCTGCCGGGCAGGCTCCTACGAGCAGTACTTC
many	TRBV7-6	TRBD2	TRBJ2-1	CASSYNAGGGSKNEQFF	TGTGCCAGCAGCTACAATGCGGGCGGGGGAAGTAAAAATGAGCAGTTCTTC
many	TRBV19	-	TRBJ2-2	CASSMGQNTGELFF	TGTGCCAGTAGTATGGGACAGAACACCGGGGAGCTGTTTTTT
-	TRBV7-2	-	TRBJ1-5	CASSPDSTSNQPQHF	TGTGCCAGCAGTCCTGACAGTACCAGCAATCAGCCCCAGCATTTT
-	TRBV6-2/TRBV6-3	-	TRBJ1-4	CASRDFATNEKLFFFFF	-
many	TRBV28	TRBD2	TRBJ2-1	CASKLVGSGTSGTEQFF	TGTGCCAGCAAACTAGTGGGATCTGGGACTAGCGGGACTGAGCAGTTCTTC
many	TRBV19	TRBD2	TRBJ2-2	CASRRTSGFTGELFF	TGTGCCAGTAGACGGACTAGCGGGTTTACCGGGGAGCTGTTTTTT
-	TRBV28	-	TRBJ1-1	CASSLTGRVETEAFF	TGTGCCAGCAGTTTAACAGGCCGAGTGGAAACTGAAGCTTTCTTT
-	TRBV5-1	-	TRBJ1-3	CASSLTGYGNTIYF	TGCGCCAGCAGCTTGACAGGGTATGGAAACACCATATATTTT
-	TRBV11-3	-	TRBJ2-2	CASMGRQGGELFFFFFFF	-
many	TRBV24-1	TRBD1	TRBJ1-4	CATSDGGQGAEEKLFF	TGTGCCACCAGTGACGGGGGACAGGGGGCGGAAGAAAAACTGTTTTTT